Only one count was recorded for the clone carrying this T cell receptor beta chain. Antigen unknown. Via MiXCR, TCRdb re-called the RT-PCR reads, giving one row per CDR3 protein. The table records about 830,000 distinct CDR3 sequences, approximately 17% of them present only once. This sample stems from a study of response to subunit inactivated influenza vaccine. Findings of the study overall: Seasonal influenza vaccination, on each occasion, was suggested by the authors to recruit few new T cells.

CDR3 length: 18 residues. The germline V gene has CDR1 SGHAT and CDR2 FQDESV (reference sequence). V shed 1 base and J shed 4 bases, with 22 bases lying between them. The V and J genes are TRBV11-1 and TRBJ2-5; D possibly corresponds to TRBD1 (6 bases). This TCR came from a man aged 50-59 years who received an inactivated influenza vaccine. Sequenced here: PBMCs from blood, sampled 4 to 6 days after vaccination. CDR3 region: CASSLGWAGAKMGETQYF. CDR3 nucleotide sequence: TGTGCCAGCAGCTTAGGATGGGCAGGGGCAAAAATGGGAGAGACCCAGTACTTC.